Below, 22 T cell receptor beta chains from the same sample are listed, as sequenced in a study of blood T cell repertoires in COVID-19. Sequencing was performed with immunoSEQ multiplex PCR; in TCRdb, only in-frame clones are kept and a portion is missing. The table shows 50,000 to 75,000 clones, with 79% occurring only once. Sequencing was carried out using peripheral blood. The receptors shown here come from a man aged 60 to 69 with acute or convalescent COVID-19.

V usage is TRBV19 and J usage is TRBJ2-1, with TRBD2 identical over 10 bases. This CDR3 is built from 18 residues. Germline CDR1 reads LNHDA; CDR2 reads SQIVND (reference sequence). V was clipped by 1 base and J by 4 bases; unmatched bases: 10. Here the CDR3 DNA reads TGTGCCAGTAGTATAGTTGTGGGGAGCGGGAGGGCATACAATGAGCAGTTCTTC. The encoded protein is CASSIVVGSGRAYNEQFF.

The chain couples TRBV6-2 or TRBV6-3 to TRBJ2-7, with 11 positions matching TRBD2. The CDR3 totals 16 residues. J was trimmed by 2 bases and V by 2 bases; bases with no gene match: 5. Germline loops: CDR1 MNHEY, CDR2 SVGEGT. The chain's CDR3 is CASSYTSGRTTYEQYF. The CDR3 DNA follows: TGTGCCAGCAGTTACACTAGCGGGAGAACGACCTACGAGCAGTACTTC.

The CDR3 coding sequence is TGTGCCAGTGGAGCGACCAGTTTTCCCCTCCACTTT. This codes for CASGATSFPLHF. V gene TRBV6-6 combines with J gene TRBJ1-6; D is unresolved. The V gene's germline CDR1 is MNHNY and CDR2 SVGAGI (reference sequence). The V end was cut by 9 bases, the J end by 13 bases, with 16 bases between. The CDR3 runs to 12 residues.

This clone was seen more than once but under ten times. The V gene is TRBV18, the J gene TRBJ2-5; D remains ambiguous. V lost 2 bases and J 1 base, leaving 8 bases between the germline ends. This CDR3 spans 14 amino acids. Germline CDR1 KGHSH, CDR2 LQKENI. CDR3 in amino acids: CASSPSKSQETQYF. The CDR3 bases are TGTGCCAGCTCACCATCTAAGAGCCAAGAGACCCAGTACTTC.

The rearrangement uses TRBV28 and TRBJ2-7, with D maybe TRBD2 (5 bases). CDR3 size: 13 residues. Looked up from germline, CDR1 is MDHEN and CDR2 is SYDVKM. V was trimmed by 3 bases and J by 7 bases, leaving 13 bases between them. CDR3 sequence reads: CASSFILAGEQYF. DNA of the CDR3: TGTGCCAGCAGTTTCATCCTAGCTGGTGAGCAGTACTTC. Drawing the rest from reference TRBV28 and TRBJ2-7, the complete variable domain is DVKVTQSSRYLVKRTGEKVFLECVQDMDHENMFWYRQDPGLGLRLIYFSYDVKMKEKGDIPEGYSVSREKKERFSLILESASTNQTSMYLCASSFILAGEQYFGPGTRLTVT.

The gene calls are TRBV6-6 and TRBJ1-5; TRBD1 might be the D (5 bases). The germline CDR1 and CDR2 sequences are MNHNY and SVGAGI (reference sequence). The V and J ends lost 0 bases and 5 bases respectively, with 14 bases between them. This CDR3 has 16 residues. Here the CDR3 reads CASSYSRQQLDQPQHF. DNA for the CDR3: TGTGCCAGCAGTTACTCGAGACAGCAGCTCGATCAGCCCCAGCATTTT.

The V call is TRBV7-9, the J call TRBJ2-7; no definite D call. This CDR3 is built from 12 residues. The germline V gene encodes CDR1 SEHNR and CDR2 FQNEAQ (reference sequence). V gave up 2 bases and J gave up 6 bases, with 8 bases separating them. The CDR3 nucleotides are TGTGCCAGCAGCTTAACATTCTCCGAGCAGTACTTC. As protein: CASSLTFSEQYF. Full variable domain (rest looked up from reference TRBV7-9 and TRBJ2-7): DTGVSQNPRHKITKRGQNVTFRCDPISEHNRLYWYRQTLGQGPEFLTYFQNEAQLEKSRLLSDRFSAERPKGSFSTLEIQRTEQGDSAMYLCASSLTFSEQYFGPGTRLTVT.

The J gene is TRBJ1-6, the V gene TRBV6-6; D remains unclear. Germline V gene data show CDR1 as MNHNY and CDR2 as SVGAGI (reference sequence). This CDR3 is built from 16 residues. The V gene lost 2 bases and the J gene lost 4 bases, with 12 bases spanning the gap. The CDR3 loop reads CASSYDLTSYNSPLHF. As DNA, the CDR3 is TGTGCCAGCAGTTACGACCTGACTTCATATAATTCACCCCTCCACTTT.

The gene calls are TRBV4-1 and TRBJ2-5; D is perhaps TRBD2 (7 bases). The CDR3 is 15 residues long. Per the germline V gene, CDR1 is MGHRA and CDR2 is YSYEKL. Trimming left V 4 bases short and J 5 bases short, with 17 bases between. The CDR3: CASSLLQGGRETQYF. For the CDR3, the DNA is TGCGCCAGCAGCCTACTACAGGGAGGGAGGGAGACCCAGTACTTC.

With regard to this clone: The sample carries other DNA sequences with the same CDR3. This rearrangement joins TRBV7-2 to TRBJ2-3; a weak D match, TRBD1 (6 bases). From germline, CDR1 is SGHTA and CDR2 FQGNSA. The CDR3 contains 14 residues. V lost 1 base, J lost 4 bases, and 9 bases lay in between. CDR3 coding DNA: TGTGCCAGCAGCTTAGTGGCAGGGGCAGATACGCAGTATTTT. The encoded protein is CASSLVAGADTQYF.

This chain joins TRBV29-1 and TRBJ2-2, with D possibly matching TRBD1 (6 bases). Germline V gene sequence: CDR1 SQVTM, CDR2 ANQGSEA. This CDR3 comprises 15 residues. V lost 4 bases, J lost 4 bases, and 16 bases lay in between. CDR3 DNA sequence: TGCAGCGTTGCAACAGGGCCCGCGGGCACCGGGGAGCTGTTTTTT. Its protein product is CSVATGPAGTGELFF.

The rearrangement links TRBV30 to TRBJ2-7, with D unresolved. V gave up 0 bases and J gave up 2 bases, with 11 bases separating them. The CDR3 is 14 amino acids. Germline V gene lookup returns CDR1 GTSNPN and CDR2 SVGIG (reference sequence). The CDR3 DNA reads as TGTGCCTGGAGTGTAATACATAACCCCTACGAGCAGTACTTC. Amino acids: CAWSVIHNPYEQYF.

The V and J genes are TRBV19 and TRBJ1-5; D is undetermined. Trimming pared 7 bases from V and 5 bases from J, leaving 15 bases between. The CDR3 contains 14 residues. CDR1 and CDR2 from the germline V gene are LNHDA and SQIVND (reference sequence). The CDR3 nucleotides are TGTGCCAGTACCAAGAGAGCCCGGGATCAGCCCCAGCATTTT. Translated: CASTKRARDQPQHF. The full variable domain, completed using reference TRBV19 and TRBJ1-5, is DGGITQSPKYLFRKEGQNVTLSCEQNLNHDAMYWYRQDPGQGLRLIYYSQIVNDFQKGDIAEGYSVSREKKESFPLTVTSAQKNPTAFYLCASTKRARDQPQHFGDGTRLSIL.

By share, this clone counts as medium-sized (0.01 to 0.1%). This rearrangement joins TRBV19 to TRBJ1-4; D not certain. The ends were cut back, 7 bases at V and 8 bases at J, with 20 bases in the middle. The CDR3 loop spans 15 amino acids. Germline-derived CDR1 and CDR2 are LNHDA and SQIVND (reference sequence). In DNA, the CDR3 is TGTGCCAGTACTCCCGCCGGAGACCATGAAGAAAAACTGTTTTTT. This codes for CASTPAGDHEEKLFF.

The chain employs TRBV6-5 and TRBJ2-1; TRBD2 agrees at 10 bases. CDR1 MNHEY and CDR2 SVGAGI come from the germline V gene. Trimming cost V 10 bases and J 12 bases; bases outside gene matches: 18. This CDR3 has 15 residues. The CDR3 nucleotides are TGTGCCACGGACAGAGACTGGACTAGCGGATTCGGGCAGTTCTTC. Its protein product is CATDRDWTSGFGQFF.

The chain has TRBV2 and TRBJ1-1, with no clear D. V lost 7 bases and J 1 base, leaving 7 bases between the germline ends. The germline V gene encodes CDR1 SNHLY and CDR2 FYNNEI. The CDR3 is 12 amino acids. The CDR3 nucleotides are TGTGCCAGCACCTCGGGGAACACTGAAGCTTTCTTT. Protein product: CASTSGNTEAFF.

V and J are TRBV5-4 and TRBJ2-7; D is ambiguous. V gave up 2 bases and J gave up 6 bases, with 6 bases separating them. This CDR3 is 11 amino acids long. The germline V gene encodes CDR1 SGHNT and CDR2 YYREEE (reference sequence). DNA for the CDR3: TGTGCCAGCAGCTTTCGTAGCGAGCAGTACTTC. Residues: CASSFRSEQYF.

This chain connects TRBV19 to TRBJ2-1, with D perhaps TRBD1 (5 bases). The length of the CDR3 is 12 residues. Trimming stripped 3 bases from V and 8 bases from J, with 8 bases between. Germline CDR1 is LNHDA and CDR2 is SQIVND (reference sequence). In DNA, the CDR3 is TGTGCCAGTAGTATCCAGGGATATGAGCAGTTCTTC. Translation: CASSIQGYEQFF.

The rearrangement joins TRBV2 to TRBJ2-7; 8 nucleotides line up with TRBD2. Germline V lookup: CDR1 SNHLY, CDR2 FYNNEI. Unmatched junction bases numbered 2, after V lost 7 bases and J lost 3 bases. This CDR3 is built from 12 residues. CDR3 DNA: TGTGCCAGCAATGCGGGGGGCTACGAGCAGTACTTC. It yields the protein CASNAGGYEQYF.

CDR3 amino acids: CSALRPGTGNTEAFF. The DNA of the CDR3 is TGCAGCGCACTCAGGCCCGGGACAGGGAACACTGAAGCTTTCTTT. The rearrangement links TRBV29-1 to TRBJ1-1; 8 nucleotides line up with TRBD1. The trim removed 7 bases at V and 1 base at J, leaving 11 bases unmatched. The CDR3 is made up of 15 amino acids. Germline V CDR1 and CDR2: SQVTM, ANQGSEA.

DNA of the CDR3: TGTGCCAGCTCACCGAGGACAGGGTCAAATGAGCAGTTCTTC. Protein sequence: CASSPRTGSNEQFF. The chain joins TRBV18 to TRBJ2-1, with 8 nucleotides matching TRBD1. The J segment lost 7 bases and the V segment lost 3 bases, leaving 5 bases of the junction unmatched. The CDR3 is made up of 14 amino acids. In germline, CDR1 is KGHSH, CDR2 LQKENI.

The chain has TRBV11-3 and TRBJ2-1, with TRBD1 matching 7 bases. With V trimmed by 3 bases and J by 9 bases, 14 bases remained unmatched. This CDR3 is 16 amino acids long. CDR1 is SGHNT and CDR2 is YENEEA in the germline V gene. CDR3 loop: CASSFYDVTGKVEQFF. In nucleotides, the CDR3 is TGTGCCAGCAGCTTCTATGATGTGACAGGGAAGGTTGAGCAGTTCTTC.